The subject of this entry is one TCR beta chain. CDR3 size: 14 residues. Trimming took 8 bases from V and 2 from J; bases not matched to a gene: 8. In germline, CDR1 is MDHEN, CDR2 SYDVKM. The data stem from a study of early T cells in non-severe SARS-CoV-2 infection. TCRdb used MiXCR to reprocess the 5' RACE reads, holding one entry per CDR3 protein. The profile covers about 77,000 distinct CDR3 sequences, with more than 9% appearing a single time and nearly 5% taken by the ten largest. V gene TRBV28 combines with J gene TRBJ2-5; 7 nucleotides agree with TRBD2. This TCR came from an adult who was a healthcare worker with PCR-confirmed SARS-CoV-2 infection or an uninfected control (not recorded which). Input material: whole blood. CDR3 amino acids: CASAPGLLQETQYF. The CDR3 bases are TGTGCCAGCGCCCCGGGACTATTACAAGAGACCCAGTACTTC.